This T cell receptor beta chain was sequenced in a study of blood T cell repertoires in COVID-19. At the level of the study: Both acute and convalescent COVID-19 samples were obtained from the United States, Italy and Spain.

The method was immunoSEQ multiplex PCR; TCRdb's version includes in-frame clones alone and lacks a portion of them. Of 200,000 to 250,000 clones listed, around 75% are singletons. CDR1 is SGHRS and CDR2 is YFSETQ in the germline V gene. Trimming removed 4 bases from V and 1 base from J, with 14 bases in between. This CDR3 region has 15 residues. Concerning this clone: In the same sample, other DNA sequences code for this CDR3.

The chain has TRBV5-1 and TRBJ1-1; weak D call: TRBD1 (6 bases). This TCR was recovered from a human donor in a cohort sampled during active COVID-19. Sequencing was carried out using peripheral blood. The DNA of the CDR3 is TGCGCCAGCAGCCTTACAGGGTCTGGGAACACTGAAGCTTTCTTT. Encoded protein: CASSLTGSGNTEAFF.